The rows below give T cell receptor beta chains drawn from one sample of a study of cytomegalovirus exposure and HLA in healthy donors. Method: immunoSEQ multiplex PCR; TCRdb's copy keeps in-frame clones and lacks some. The repertoire includes approximately 110,000 clones, 88% of them detected once, and approximately 2% sits in the top ten. Sequencing was carried out using PBMCs. The receptors were sampled from a woman aged 18-29 years in good health and CMV-seronegative. Both conserved end residues are part of each CDR3. A D gene is named only where the DNA matches it firmly. Expanded clones get a size class; other rows say once, few or many, or leave the size out.

d_call | j_call | clone_size | v_call | cdr3_aa | cdr3_nt
TRBD1 | TRBJ2-3 | NA | TRBV7-2 | CASSLRQGVADTQYF | TGTGCCAGCAGCCTACGACAGGGGGTGGCAGATACGCAGTATTTT
TRBD1 | TRBJ1-4 | NA | TRBV30 | CAWSQGGAEKLFF | TGTGCCTGGAGTCAAGGGGGCGCTGAAAAACTGTTTTTT
TRBD1 | TRBJ2-5 | NA | TRBV2 | CAGGTGIFQETQYF | TGTGCCGGCGGGACAGGGATTTTCCAAGAGACCCAGTACTTC
NA | TRBJ1-2 | NA | TRBV15 | CATSTTGRYGYTF | TGTGCCACCAGCACGACAGGACGATATGGCTACACCTTC
NA | TRBJ2-3 | NA | TRBV7-7 | CASSLGTTDTQYF | TGTGCCAGCAGCCTCGGGACTACAGATACGCAGTATTTT
TRBD2 | TRBJ2-7 | NA | TRBV18 | CASSPSGGESYEQYF | TGTGCCAGCTCACCAAGCGGGGGGGAATCGTACGAGCAGTACTTC
NA | TRBJ2-3 | once | TRBV7-3 | CASSLNGLVTDTQYF | TGTGCCAGCAGCTTAAACGGTCTAGTCACAGATACGCAGTATTTT
TRBD2 | TRBJ2-3 | NA | TRBV4-1 | CASSQDYLAGGSFDTQYF | TGCGCCAGCAGCCAAGATTACCTAGCGGGGGGGAGTTTTGATACGCAGTATTTT
TRBD2 | TRBJ2-2 | NA | TRBV27 | CASTGDGGGGELFF | TGTGCCAGCACCGGAGATGGGGGGGGCGGGGAGCTGTTTTTT
NA | TRBJ2-3 | once | TRBV2 | CASSAIGGGHGDTQYF | TGTGCCAGCAGTGCTATCGGAGGAGGGCACGGAGATACGCAGTATTTT
NA | TRBJ1-1 | NA | TRBV18 | CASSREFSDPTEAFF | TGTGCCAGCTCACGGGAGTTCAGTGACCCCACTGAAGCTTTCTTT
NA | TRBJ1-4 | NA | TRBV6-5 | CASNTGRGTNEKLFF | TGTGCCAGCAACACAGGGAGGGGAACTAATGAAAAACTGTTTTTT
NA | TRBJ2-7 | NA | TRBV28 | CASRGSLYEQYF | TGTGCCAGCAGGGGCTCCCTCTACGAGCAGTACTTC
TRBD1 | TRBJ2-7 | NA | TRBV4-3 | CASSQGDRVGNEQYF | TGCGCCAGCAGCCAAGGGGACAGGGTGGGTAACGAGCAGTACTTC
TRBD1 | TRBJ1-5 | NA | TRBV7-2 | CASSSTQGAGQPQHF | TGTGCCAGCAGCTCAACTCAGGGGGCAGGTCAGCCCCAGCATTTT
NA | TRBJ2-5 | NA | TRBV28 | CASSRGLPNNKYQETQYF | TGTGCCAGCAGCCGGGGACTTCCCAACAATAAATATCAAGAGACCCAGTACTTC
NA | TRBJ1-2 | NA | TRBV30 | CAWSLGGRSFGYTF | TGTGCCTGGAGTTTGGGGGGTCGGTCATTTGGCTACACCTTC
TRBD2 | TRBJ2-1 | few | TRBV4-2 | CASSQAGLAGANEQFF | TGTGCCAGCAGCCAAGCGGGACTAGCGGGAGCCAATGAGCAGTTCTTC
NA | TRBJ1-5 | NA | TRBV25-1 | CASSESGFSQPQHF | TGTGCCAGCAGTGAATCCGGGTTTTCTCAGCCCCAGCATTTT
NA | TRBJ2-3 | NA | TRBV28 | CASSPGALRASKFDTQYF | TGTGCCAGCAGTCCTGGGGCCCTGAGAGCCAGTAAATTTGATACGCAGTATTTT
TRBD1 | TRBJ1-2 | NA | TRBV29-1 | CSAPRGQNGYTF | TGCAGCGCCCCCAGGGGGCAGAATGGCTACACCTTC
TRBD1 | TRBJ1-5 | NA | TRBV13 | CASSYGTGDQPQHF | TGTGCCAGCAGCTACGGGACAGGGGATCAGCCCCAGCATTTT
NA | TRBJ2-7 | NA | TRBV7-9 | CASSPEDSTEQYF | TGTGCCAGCAGCCCCGAGGACTCGACCGAGCAGTACTTC
NA | TRBJ2-7 | NA | TRBV19 | CASSIRREGYEQYF | TGTGCCAGTAGTATTCGGAGGGAAGGCTACGAGCAGTACTTC
TRBD1 | TRBJ2-7 | NA | TRBV2 | CASNGQERSYEQYF | TGTGCCAGCAACGGACAGGAGAGATCCTACGAGCAGTACTTC
NA | TRBJ2-1 | NA | TRBV5-1 | CASSLGGVGSYNEQFF | TGCGCCAGCAGCTTGGGGGGAGTTGGGTCCTACAATGAGCAGTTCTTC
NA | TRBJ1-1 | NA | TRBV7-8 | CASSSDSRDTEAFF | TGTGCCAGCAGTTCCGACAGTCGGGACACTGAAGCTTTCTTT
TRBD1 | TRBJ2-5 | NA | TRBV28 | CASRGIGGYQETQYF | TGTGCCAGCAGGGGAATAGGGGGCTACCAAGAGACCCAGTACTTC
NA | TRBJ2-2 | NA | TRBV28 | CASSLGHRGNTGELFF | TGTGCCAGCAGTTTGGGACATCGGGGAAACACCGGGGAGCTGTTTTTT
NA | TRBJ2-7 | NA | TRBV6-5 | CASSYSSTRVPYEQYF | TGTGCCAGCAGTTACTCGAGTACTCGGGTCCCCTACGAGCAGTACTTC
NA | TRBJ2-3 | NA | TRBV28 | CASSPLPSADTQYF | TGTGCCAGCAGTCCGCTACCGAGCGCAGATACGCAGTATTTT
NA | TRBJ2-7 | NA | TRBV6-5 | CASSDTYEQYF | TGTGCCAGCAGTGACACCTACGAGCAGTACTTC
TRBD1 | TRBJ2-7 | NA | TRBV28 | CASIGGTGIHEQYF | TGTGCCAGCATCGGCGGGACAGGGATCCACGAGCAGTACTTC
NA | TRBJ1-1 | NA | TRBV15 | CATSRDQVGQGGAFF | TGTGCCACCAGCAGAGATCAAGTCGGGCAGGGAGGAGCTTTCTTT
TRBD1 | TRBJ2-2 | NA | TRBV7-3 | CASSLQGAGGELFF | TGTGCCAGCAGCCTACAGGGGGCCGGCGGGGAGCTGTTTTTT
TRBD2 | TRBJ2-5 | NA | TRBV2 | CASSGPSGYQETQYF | TGTGCCAGCAGTGGGCCTAGCGGGTACCAAGAGACCCAGTACTTC
NA | TRBJ2-1 | NA | TRBV7-2 | CASSLLWGDEQFF | TGTGCCAGCAGCTTATTATGGGGGGATGAGCAGTTCTTC
TRBD1 | TRBJ2-1 | NA | TRBV29-1 | CSVSGTGSNEQFF | TGCAGCGTCTCCGGGACAGGGTCGAATGAGCAGTTCTTC
NA | TRBJ2-7 | NA | TRBV7-9 | CASSPRTAFYEQYF | TGTGCCAGCAGCCCTCGGACAGCCTTCTACGAGCAGTACTTC
NA | TRBJ1-6 | few | TRBV28 | CASSLSDRLNSPLHF | TGTGCCAGCAGTTTATCGGACAGACTTAATTCACCCCTCCACTTT
NA | TRBJ1-1 | NA | TRBV15 | CATSRVPLQGVTEAFF | TGTGCCACCTCCCGGGTACCTTTACAAGGGGTCACTGAAGCTTTCTTT
NA | TRBJ2-5 | NA | TRBV5-1 | CASSLPQGLQETQYF | TGCGCCAGCAGCTTACCGCAGGGTCTTCAAGAGACCCAGTACTTC
TRBD1 | TRBJ1-2 | NA | TRBV29-1 | CSVRTGYGYTF | TGCAGCGTTCGGACAGGCTATGGCTACACCTTC
TRBD2 | TRBJ2-5 | NA | TRBV4-2 | CASSRPGGGETQYF | TGTGCCAGCAGCCGGCCGGGGGGGGGTGAGACCCAGTACTTC
TRBD1 | TRBJ2-7 | NA | TRBV19 | CASSSTASGGTYEQYF | TGTGCCAGTAGTTCCACTGCCTCAGGGGGCACCTACGAGCAGTACTTC
NA | TRBJ2-5 | NA | TRBV15 | CATNRDKEETQYF | TGTGCCACCAACCGGGACAAAGAAGAGACCCAGTACTTC
TRBD2 | TRBJ2-1 | NA | TRBV15 | CATSREGLGTNNEQFF | TGTGCCACCAGCAGAGAGGGACTAGGGACAAACAATGAGCAGTTCTTC
NA | TRBJ1-1 | NA | TRBV7-7 | CASSLRVDTEAFF | TGTGCCAGCAGCTTGAGGGTTGACACTGAAGCTTTCTTT
NA | TRBJ1-1 | NA | TRBV29-1 | CSVSRQGTEAFF | TGCAGCGTTTCCCGCCAGGGGACTGAAGCTTTCTTT
NA | TRBJ2-3 | NA | TRBV30 | CAWKDSPADTQYF | TGTGCCTGGAAGGACTCACCCGCAGATACGCAGTATTTT